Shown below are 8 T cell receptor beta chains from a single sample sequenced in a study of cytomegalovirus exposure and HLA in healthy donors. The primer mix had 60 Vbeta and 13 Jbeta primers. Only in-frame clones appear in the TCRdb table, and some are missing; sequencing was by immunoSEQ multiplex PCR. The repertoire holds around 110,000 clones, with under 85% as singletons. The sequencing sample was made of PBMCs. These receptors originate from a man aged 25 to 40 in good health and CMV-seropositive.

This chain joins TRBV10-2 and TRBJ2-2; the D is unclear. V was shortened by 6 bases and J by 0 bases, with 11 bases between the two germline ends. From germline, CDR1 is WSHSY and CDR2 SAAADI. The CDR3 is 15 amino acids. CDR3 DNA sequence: TGCGCCAGCAGCGCGGAGCAGCCGAACACCGGGGAGCTGTTTTTT. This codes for CASSAEQPNTGELFF.

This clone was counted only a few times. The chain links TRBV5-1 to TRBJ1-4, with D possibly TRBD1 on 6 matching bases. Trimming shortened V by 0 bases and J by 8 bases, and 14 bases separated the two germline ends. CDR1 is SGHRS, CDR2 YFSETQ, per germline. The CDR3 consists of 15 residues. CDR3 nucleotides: TGCGCCAGCAGCTTGGGGACAGAGGGCCGGGAAAAACTGTTTTTT. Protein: CASSLGTEGREKLFF. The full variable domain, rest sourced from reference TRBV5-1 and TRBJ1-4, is KAGVTQTPRYLIKTRGQQVTLSCSPISGHRSVSWYQQTPGQGLQFLFEYFSETQRNKGNFPGRFSGRQFSNSRSEMNVSTLELGDSALYLCASSLGTEGREKLFFGSGTQLSVL.

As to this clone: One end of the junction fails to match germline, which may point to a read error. This CDR3 is CAISDHGTSGWGSF. Here the CDR3 DNA reads TGTGCCATCAGTGATCACGGGACTAGCGGGTGGGGGTCTTTT. The V and J genes are TRBV10-3 and TRBJ2-3; 12 bases fit TRBD2. Per germline, CDR1 ENHRY and CDR2 SYGVKD. CDR3 length equals 14 residues.

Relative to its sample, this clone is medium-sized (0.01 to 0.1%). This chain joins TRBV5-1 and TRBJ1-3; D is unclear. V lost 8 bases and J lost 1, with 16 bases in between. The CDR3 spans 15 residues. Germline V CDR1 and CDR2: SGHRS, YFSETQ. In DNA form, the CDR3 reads TGCGCCAGTTCGAAAAAGGGAGAGTCTGGAAACACCATATATTTT. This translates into CASSKKGESGNTIYF.

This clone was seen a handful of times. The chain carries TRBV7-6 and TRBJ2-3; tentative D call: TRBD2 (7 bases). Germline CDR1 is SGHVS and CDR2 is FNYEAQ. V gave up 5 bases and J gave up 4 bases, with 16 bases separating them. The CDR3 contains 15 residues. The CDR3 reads CASSLAWEGADTQYF. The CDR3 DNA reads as TGTGCCAGCAGCCTCGCGTGGGAGGGGGCAGATACGCAGTATTTT.

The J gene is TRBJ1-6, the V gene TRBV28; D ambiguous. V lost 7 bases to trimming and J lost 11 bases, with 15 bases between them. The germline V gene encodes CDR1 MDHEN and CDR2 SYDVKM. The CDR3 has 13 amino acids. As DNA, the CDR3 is TGTGCCAGCACCTCTAGCTGGCGGCCACCCCTCCACTTT. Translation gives CASTSSWRPPLHF.

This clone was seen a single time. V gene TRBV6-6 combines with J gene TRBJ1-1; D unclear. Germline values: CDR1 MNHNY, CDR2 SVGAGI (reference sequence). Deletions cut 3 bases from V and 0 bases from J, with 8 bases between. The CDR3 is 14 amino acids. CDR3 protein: CASSYLQLNTEAFF. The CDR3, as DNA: TGTGCCAGCAGTTATCTACAGCTGAACACTGAAGCTTTCTTT.

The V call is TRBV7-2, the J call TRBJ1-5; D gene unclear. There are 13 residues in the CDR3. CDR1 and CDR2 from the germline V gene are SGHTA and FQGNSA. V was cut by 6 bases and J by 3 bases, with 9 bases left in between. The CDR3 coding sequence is TGTGCCAGCAGTTCTAGATACAATCAGCCCCAGCATTTT. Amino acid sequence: CASSSRYNQPQHF.